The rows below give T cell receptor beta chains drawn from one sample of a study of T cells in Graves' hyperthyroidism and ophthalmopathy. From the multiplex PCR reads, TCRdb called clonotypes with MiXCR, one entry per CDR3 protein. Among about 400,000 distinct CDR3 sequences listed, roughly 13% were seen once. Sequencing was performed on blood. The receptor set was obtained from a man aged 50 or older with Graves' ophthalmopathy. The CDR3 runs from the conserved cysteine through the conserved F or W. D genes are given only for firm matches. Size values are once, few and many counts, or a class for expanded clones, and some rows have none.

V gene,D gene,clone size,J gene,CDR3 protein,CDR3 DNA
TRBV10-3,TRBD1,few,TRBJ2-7,CAISTTGTGFNEQYF,TGTGCCATCAGTACTACCGGGACAGGGTTTAACGAGCAGTACTTC
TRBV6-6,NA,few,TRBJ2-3,CASSYGLPSTDTQYF,TGTGCCAGCAGTTACGGGCTACCTAGCACAGATACGCAGTATTTT
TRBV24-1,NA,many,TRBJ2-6,CATSDRSETGANVLTF,TGTGCCACCAGTGATCGAAGTGAGACTGGGGCCAACGTCCTGACTTTC
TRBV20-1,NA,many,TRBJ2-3,CSAAPSTDTQYF,TGCAGTGCTGCACCCTCCACAGATACGCAGTATTTT
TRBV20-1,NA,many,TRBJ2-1,CSARGAGVGTYNEQFF,TGCAGTGCTAGGGGGGCGGGAGTCGGTACCTACAATGAGCAGTTCTTC
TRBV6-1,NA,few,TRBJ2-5,CASSEPGFQETQYF,TGTGCCAGCAGTGAACCGGGATTCCAAGAGACCCAGTACTTC
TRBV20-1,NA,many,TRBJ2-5,CSATPETRRVGETQYF,TGCAGTGCTACCCCGGAGACTAGACGGGTCGGAGAGACCCAGTACTTC
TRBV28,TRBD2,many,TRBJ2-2,CASSLKTSGNTGELFF,TGTGCCAGCAGTTTAAAGACTAGCGGAAACACCGGGGAGCTGTTTTTT
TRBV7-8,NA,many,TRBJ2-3,CASSLVFAGRTDTQYF,TGTGCCAGCAGCTTAGTGTTTGCGGGACGCACAGATACGCAGTATTTT
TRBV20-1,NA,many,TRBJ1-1,CSAPTAERGLNTEAFF,TGCAGTGCCCCAACGGCCGAGCGAGGATTAAACACTGAAGCTTTCTTT
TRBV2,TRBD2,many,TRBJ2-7,CAKQLAGGYEQYF,TGTGCTAAGCAACTAGCGGGAGGGTACGAGCAGTACTTC
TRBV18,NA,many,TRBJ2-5,CASSPLADQETQYF,TGTGCCAGCTCACCACTAGCGGACCAAGAGACCCAGTACTTC
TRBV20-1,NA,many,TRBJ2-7,CSAGTGYEQYF,TGCAGTGCTGGAACAGGGTACGAGCAGTACTTC
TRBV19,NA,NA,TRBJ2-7,CASSRGGQGVAGFYEQYF,TGTGCCAGTAGTAGAGGGGGGCAGGGAGTCGCCGGCTTCTACGAGCAGTACTTC
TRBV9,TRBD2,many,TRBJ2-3,CASSGGTSGRATDTQYF,TGTGCCAGCAGCGGAGGGACTAGCGGGAGGGCCACTGATACGCAGTATTTT
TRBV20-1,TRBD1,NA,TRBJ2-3,CSAAAGTGIDTQYF,TGCAGTGCCGCAGCAGGGACAGGGATAGATACGCAGTATTTT
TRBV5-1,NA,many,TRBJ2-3,CASSLERGTDTQYF,TGTGCCAGCAGCTTAGAGCGGGGCACAGATACGCAGTATTTT
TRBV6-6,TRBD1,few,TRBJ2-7,CATSGGRGEQYF,TGTGCCACCTCAGGGGGCCGTGGCGAGCAGTACTTC
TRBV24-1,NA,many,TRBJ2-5,CATSDSETGWETQYF,TGTGCCACCAGTGATTCCGAAACAGGGTGGGAGACCCAGTACTTC
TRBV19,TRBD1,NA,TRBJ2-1,CASTQAGTGVNEQFF,TGTGCCAGTACCCAAGCCGGGACAGGGGTCAATGAGCAGTTCTTC
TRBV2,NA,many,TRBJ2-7,CASSDVGSGPSYEQYF,TGTGCCAGCAGTGACGTGGGCAGCGGGCCGTCCTACGAGCAGTACTTC
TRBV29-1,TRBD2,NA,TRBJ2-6,CSVRLAGRSGANVLTF,TGCAGCGTCCGACTAGCGGGCCGCTCTGGGGCCAACGTCCTGACTTTC
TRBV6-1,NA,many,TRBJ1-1,CASSWRQKGLGNTEAFF,TGTGCCAGCAGTTGGCGACAGAAGGGTTTGGGAAACACTGAAGCTTTCTTT
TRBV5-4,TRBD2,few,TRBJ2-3,CASSLYTSGSSDTQYF,TGTGCCAGCAGCTTGTATACTAGCGGGAGTTCAGATACGCAGTATTTT
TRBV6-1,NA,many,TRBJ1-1,CASRSQENTEAFF,TGTGCCAGCAGGTCTCAGGAGAACACTGAAGCTTTCTTT
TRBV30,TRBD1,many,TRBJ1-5,CAWSQGATVSNQPQHF,TGTGCCTGGAGTCAGGGGGCAACCGTTAGCAATCAGCCCCAGCATTTT
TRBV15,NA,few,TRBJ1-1,CATSKKQGTEAFF,TGTGCCACCAGCAAGAAACAGGGAACTGAAGCTTTCTTT
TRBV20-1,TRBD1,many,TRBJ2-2,CSARRALTGGTGELFF,TGCAGTGCTAGAAGGGCCCTGACAGGGGGGACCGGGGAGCTGTTTTTT
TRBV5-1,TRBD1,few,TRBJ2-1,CASSGQGKNNEQFF,TGCGCCAGCAGCGGACAGGGAAAAAACAATGAGCAGTTCTTC
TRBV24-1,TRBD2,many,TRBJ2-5,CATSAGGRQETQYF,TGTGCCACCAGCGCCGGGGGGAGGCAAGAGACCCAGTACTTC
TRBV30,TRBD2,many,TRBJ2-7,CAWSPLAGGSYEQYF,TGTGCCTGGAGTCCTCTAGCGGGAGGTTCCTACGAGCAGTACTTC
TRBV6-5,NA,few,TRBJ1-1,CASSYQRGGTEAFF,TGTGCCAGCAGTTACCAGAGAGGCGGCACTGAAGCTTTCTTT
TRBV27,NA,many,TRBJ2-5,CASSLAGQYGETQYF,TGTGCCAGCAGTTTAGCTGGACAGTATGGGGAGACCCAGTACTTC
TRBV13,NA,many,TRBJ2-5,CASSSTTSLETQYF,TGTGCCAGCAGCTCGACTACTAGTCTGGAGACCCAGTACTTC
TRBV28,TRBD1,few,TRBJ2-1,CASNWGQRNNEQFF,TGTGCCAGCAACTGGGGACAGAGAAACAATGAGCAGTTCTTC
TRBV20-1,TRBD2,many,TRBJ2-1,CSARVLGLAGNYNEQFF,TGCAGTGCTAGAGTTCTGGGACTAGCAGGCAATTACAATGAGCAGTTCTTC
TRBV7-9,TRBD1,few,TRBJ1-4,CASDRQGAGEKLFF,TGTGCCAGCGATAGACAGGGGGCGGGGGAAAAACTGTTTTTT
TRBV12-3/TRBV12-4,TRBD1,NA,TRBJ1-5,CASIQTGAGQPQHF,TGTGCCAGCATTCAGACAGGGGCAGGTCAGCCCCAGCATTTT
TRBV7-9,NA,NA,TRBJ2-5,CASSLENWETQYF,TGTGCCAGCAGCTTAGAAAATTGGGAGACCCAGTACTTC
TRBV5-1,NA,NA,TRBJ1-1,CASSVDSLNTEAFF,TGCGCCAGCAGCGTGGACAGCTTGAACACTGAAGCTTTCTTT
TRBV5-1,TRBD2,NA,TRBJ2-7,CASSLVGGSPYEQYF,TGCGCCAGCAGCTTGGTAGGCGGGAGCCCCTACGAGCAGTACTTC
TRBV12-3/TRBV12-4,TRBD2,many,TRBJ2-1,CASSLTPSGREQFF,TGTGCCAGCAGTCTTACCCCTAGCGGGAGAGAGCAGTTCTTC
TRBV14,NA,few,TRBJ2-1,CASRDRSLASDEQFF,TGTGCCAGCAGAGATCGATCTCTAGCATCAGATGAGCAGTTCTTC
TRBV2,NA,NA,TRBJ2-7,CSCSGREYYEQYF,TGTTCCTGCAGTGGGCGGGAATACTACGAGCAGTACTTC
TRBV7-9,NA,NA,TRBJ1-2,CASSDSIQGIPGYTF,TGTGCCAGCAGCGATTCGATACAGGGAATTCCTGGCTACACCTTC
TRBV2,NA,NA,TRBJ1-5,CAINKGSGNQPQHF,TGTGCCATTAACAAGGGGAGCGGCAATCAGCCCCAGCATTTT
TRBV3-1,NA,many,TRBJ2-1,CASSQELIERIEQFF,TGTGCCAGCAGCCAAGAGTTAATCGAACGGATTGAGCAGTTCTTC
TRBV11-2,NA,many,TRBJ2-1,CASSLEREQFF,TGTGCCAGCAGCTTGGAGCGGGAGCAGTTCTTC
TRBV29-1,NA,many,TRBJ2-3,CSVGQGSRTDTQYF,TGCAGCGTTGGGCAGGGGTCACGCACAGATACGCAGTATTTT
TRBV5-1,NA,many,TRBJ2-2,CASSGSSDTGELFF,TGCGCCAGCAGCGGGTCTAGCGATACCGGGGAGCTGTTTTTT
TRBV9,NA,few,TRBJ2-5,CASSVGPIAQETQYF,TGTGCCAGCAGCGTCGGACCGATCGCCCAAGAGACCCAGTACTTC
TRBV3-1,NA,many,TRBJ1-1,CASSQEDSNTEAFF,TGTGCCAGCAGCCAGGAGGACAGTAACACTGAAGCTTTCTTT
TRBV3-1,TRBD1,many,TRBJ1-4,CASSKQTGQGGEKLFF,TGTGCCAGCAGCAAACAAACAGGACAGGGTGGGGAAAAACTGTTTTTT
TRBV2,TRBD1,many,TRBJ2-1,CASLWDRANEQFF,TGTGCCAGCCTATGGGACAGGGCGAATGAGCAGTTCTTC
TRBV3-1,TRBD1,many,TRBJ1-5,CASSQEPGGQPQHF,TGTGCCAGCAGCCAAGAGCCAGGGGGTCAGCCCCAGCATTTT
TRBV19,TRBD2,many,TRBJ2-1,CASSSQREFGNEQFF,TGTGCCAGTAGTAGCCAGCGGGAGTTTGGCAATGAGCAGTTCTTC
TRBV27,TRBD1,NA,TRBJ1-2,CASSFSLPGQGIYGYTF,TGTGCCAGCAGTTTTTCCTTACCGGGACAGGGGATCTATGGCTACACCTTC
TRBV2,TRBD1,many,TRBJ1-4,CASTGLTGENEKLFF,TGTGCCAGCACTGGCTTGACAGGGGAGAATGAAAAACTGTTTTTT